Below are 7 T cell receptor beta chains sequenced from a single sample in a study of blood T cell repertoires in COVID-19. Some clones are missing from TCRdb's copy, which holds only in-frame ones; the method was immunoSEQ multiplex PCR. The table has 240,000 or so clones, 70% to 90% seen once. The sequenced sample consisted of PBMCs or T cells enriched from blood (not recorded which). The receptors come from a man between 50 and 59 years old who had been exposed to COVID-19.

This chain uses TRBV6-5 with TRBJ1-3; 7 bases match TRBD1. J was trimmed by 0 bases and V by 4 bases; bases with no gene match: 6. This CDR3 is built from 16 residues. Germline CDR1 reads MNHEY; CDR2 reads SVGAGI. This chain's CDR3 is CASSLTTGDSGNTIYF. The CDR3, as DNA: TGTGCCAGCAGTTTGACTACAGGGGACTCTGGAAACACCATATATTTT.

V usage is TRBV18 and J usage is TRBJ2-7; perhaps TRBD2 as D (5 bases). Germline CDR1 and CDR2: KGHSH and LQKENI. Trimming took off 3 bases at V and 0 bases at J, with 12 bases between the two ends. This CDR3 has 15 amino acids. The CDR3, as DNA: TGTGCCAGCTCACCCCTAAGAGGGAGCTCCTACGAGCAGTACTTC. It specifies CASSPLRGSSYEQYF.

V gene TRBV7-3 combines with J gene TRBJ2-5, with 8 nucleotides matching TRBD2. J was trimmed by 5 bases and V by 4 bases; bases with no gene match: 9. This CDR3 region has 15 residues. Germline V gives CDR1 SGHTA, CDR2 FQGTGA. The DNA for the CDR3 is TGTGCCAGCAGCTCCAACGGGGGGGCCACGGAGACCCAGTACTTC. Its protein is CASSSNGGATETQYF.

The V call is TRBV5-1, the J call TRBJ2-6; a weak D match, TRBD2 (5 bases). V shed 5 bases and J shed 1 base, with 7 bases lying between them. The V gene's germline CDR1 is SGHRS and CDR2 YFSETQ. CDR3 length equals 14 residues. Written as DNA, the CDR3 is TGCGCCAGCAGGAGGGATTCTGGGGCCAACGTCCTGACTTTC. This translates into CASRRDSGANVLTF.

The J gene is TRBJ1-3, the V gene TRBV7-8, with D tentatively TRBD1 (5 bases). The CDR3 runs 15 residues. The V end lost 5 bases, the J end lost 0 bases, and 11 bases lay between the germline ends. Germline V gives CDR1 SGHVS, CDR2 FQNEAQ. CDR3: CASSHDRISGNTIYF. CDR3 sequence (DNA): TGTGCCAGCAGCCATGACAGAATCTCTGGAAACACCATATATTTT.

This clone was seen just once. J is TRBJ1-1 and V is TRBV18; 9 nucleotides match TRBD1. Germline V gene sequence: CDR1 KGHSH, CDR2 LQKENI. The junction had 9 bases not matched to a gene; V was cut back by 6 bases and J by 4 bases. The CDR3 consists of 15 residues. In DNA form, the CDR3 reads TGTGCCAGCTCCACGGGGACAGGGCAGAGCACTGAAGCTTTCTTT. Translating gives CASSTGTGQSTEAFF.

This clone was seen just once. The chain uses TRBV12-5 and TRBJ1-4; maybe TRBD1 (6 bases). Germline V gives CDR1 LGHNT, CDR2 FRNRAP. V was shortened by 6 bases and J by 6 bases, with 14 bases between the two germline ends. There are 14 residues in the CDR3. The CDR3 protein is CASGMTGGDEKLFF. Here the CDR3 DNA reads TGTGCTAGTGGCATGACAGGAGGAGATGAAAAACTGTTTTTT. The full variable domain, in which reference TRBV12-5 and TRBJ1-4 provide the parts outside the CDR3, is DARVTQTPRHKVTEMGQEVTMRCQPILGHNTVFWYRQTMMQGLELLAYFRNRAPLDDSGMPKDRFSAEMPDATLATLKIQPSEPRDSAVYFCASGMTGGDEKLFFGSGTQLSVL.